These 2 T cell receptor beta chains were sequenced from one sample in a study of T cell changes during pregnancy in multiple sclerosis. Libraries were prepared by immunoSEQ multiplex PCR; TCRdb keeps only in-frame clonotypes and omits some of them. The table lists around 64,000 clones, about 94% of them singletons, with over 2.5% in the top ten. Sequences were derived from CD8+ T cells from peripheral blood mononuclear cells, sampled in the third trimester of pregnancy. The receptors were gathered from a female donor with multiple sclerosis, enrolled in a pregnancy study.

The genes are TRBV6-5 and TRBJ1-2, with TRBD1 identical over 7 bases. Trimming took 7 bases from V and 2 from J; bases not matched to a gene: 7. The V gene's germline CDR1 is MNHEY and CDR2 SVGAGI. This CDR3 is 14 amino acids long. CDR3 protein: CASTLKQGNYGYTF. DNA for the CDR3: TGTGCCAGCACCCTAAAACAGGGGAACTATGGCTACACCTTC.

This chain uses TRBV10-3 with TRBJ1-1, with 8 nucleotides matching TRBD1. The junction had 11 bases not matched to a gene; V was cut back by 4 bases and J by 10 bases. Germline assignment: CDR1 ENHRY and CDR2 SYGVKD. The CDR3 spans 14 residues. The CDR3: CAISGDRGNFGAFF. CDR3 DNA: TGTGCCATCAGTGGAGACAGGGGCAATTTCGGAGCTTTCTTT.